This TCR beta chain was sequenced for a study of T cell repertoires in cytomegalovirus infection. TCRdb called the reads again in MiXCR, with one record for every CDR3 protein. The sample yields approximately 500,000 distinct CDR3 sequences, approximately 15% seen once. This clonotype has more than one count but fewer than ten. Its cognate antigen is unknown. Study-wide findings and caveats: Totalled public TCR beta family frequency picked out people who carried CMV plus the relevant HLA. Within the response measured ex vivo, HLA-C-restricted CMV-specific TCR beta clonotypes were dominant.

The clonotype originates from a human donor in good health (CMV status not recorded). Some clones in this sample may be carry-over from other donors' samples. Sequencing was carried out using CD8+ T cells from PBMCs.

The CDR3 DNA follows: TGTGCCAGCAGCCACACGAAGGACAGGGGGGTCTACAATGAGCAGTTCTTC. Residues: CASSHTKDRGVYNEQFF. The chain recombines TRBV5-5 with TRBJ2-1; 10 bases line up with TRBD1. V lost 4 bases and J lost 3; bases outside the gene matches: 10. Germline lookup yields CDR1 SGHKS and CDR2 YYEKEE (reference sequence). CDR3 length equals 17 residues.